The clone carrying this T cell receptor beta chain was seen just once. The data are from a study of blood T cell repertoires in COVID-19. Study overall: Sources were T cells, B-cell-depleted T cells, or PBMCs; the material itself was cDNA or gDNA.

The authors' processing: Counts of nucleated cells, estimated from reference gene primer amplification, were obtained. Data came from immunoSEQ multiplex PCR; TCRdb stores just in-frame clones and leaves some out. V, J and clone size reflect that table, while D and trimming were determined from the DNA. The data contain 59,000 or so clones, 79% of them singletons. The sequenced material came from peripheral blood. The origin of this receptor is a man in his 60s with acute or convalescent COVID-19.

The chain's CDR3 is CASSQLGRGPPETQYF. The CDR3 DNA is TGTGCCAGCAGCCAGCTAGGCAGGGGGCCACCAGAGACCCAGTACTTC. The V call is TRBV4-2, the J call TRBJ2-5; 8 positions agree with TRBD1. The CDR3 sequence is 16 residues long. Losses at the gene ends were 3 bases for V and 4 bases for J; bases not matched to a gene: 10. Germline CDR1 reads LGHNA; CDR2 reads YNFKEQ.